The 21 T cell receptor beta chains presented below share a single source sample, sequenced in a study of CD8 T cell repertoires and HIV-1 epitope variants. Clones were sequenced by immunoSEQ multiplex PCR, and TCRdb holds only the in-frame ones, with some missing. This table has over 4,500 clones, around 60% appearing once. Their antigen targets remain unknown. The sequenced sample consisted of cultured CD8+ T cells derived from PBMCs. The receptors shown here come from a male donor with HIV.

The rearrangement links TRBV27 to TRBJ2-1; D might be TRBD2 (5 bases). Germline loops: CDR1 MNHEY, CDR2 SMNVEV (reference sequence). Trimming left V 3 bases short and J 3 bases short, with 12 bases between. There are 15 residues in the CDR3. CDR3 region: CASSLDGEFYNEQFF. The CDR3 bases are TGTGCCAGCAGTTTGGACGGGGAATTCTACAATGAGCAGTTCTTC.

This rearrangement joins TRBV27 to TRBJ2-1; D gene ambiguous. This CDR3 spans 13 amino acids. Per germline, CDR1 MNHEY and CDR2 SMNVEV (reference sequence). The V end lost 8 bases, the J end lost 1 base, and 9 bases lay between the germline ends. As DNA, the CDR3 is TGTGCCAGCCTGGACCTTTCCTACAATGAGCAGTTCTTC. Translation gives CASLDLSYNEQFF.

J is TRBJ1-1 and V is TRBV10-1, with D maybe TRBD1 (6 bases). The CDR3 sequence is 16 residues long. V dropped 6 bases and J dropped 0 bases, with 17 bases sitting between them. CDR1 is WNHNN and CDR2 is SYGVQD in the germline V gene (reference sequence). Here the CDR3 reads CASSSDKQGMNTEAFF. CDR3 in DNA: TGCGCCAGCAGCTCAGACAAACAGGGAATGAACACTGAAGCTTTCTTT.

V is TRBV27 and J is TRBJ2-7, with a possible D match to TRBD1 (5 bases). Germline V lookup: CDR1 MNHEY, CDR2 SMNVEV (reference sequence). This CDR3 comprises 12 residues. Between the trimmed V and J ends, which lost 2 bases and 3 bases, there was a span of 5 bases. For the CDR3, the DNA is TGTGCCAGCAGTTTACAGGGCTACGAGCAGTACTTC. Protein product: CASSLQGYEQYF.

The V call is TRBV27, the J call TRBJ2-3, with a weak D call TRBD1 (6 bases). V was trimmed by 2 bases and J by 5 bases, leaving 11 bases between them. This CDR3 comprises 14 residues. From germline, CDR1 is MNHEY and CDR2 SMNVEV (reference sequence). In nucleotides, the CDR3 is TGTGCCAGCAGTTTAAAGAGAGGGGGAGATACGCAGTATTTT. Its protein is CASSLKRGGDTQYF.

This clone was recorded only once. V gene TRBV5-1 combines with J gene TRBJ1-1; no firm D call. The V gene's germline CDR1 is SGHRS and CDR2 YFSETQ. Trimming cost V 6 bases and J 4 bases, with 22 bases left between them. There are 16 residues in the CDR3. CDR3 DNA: TGCGCCAGCAACAGCGGGGAGATTGGACCTCGCACTGAAGCTTTCTTT. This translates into CASNSGEIGPRTEAFF.

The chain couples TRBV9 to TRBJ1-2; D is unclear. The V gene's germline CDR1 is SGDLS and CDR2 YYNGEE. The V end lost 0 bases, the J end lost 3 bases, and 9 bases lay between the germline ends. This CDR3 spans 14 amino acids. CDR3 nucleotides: TGTGCCAGCAGCGTAGTAGAGGGCGACTATGGCTACACCTTC. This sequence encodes CASSVVEGDYGYTF.

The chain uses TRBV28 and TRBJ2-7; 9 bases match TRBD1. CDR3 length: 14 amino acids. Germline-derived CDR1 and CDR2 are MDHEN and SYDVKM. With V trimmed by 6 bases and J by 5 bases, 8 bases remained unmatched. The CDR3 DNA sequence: TGTGCCAGCAGGCCTGGACAGGGGTCCCACGAGCAGTACTTC. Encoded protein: CASRPGQGSHEQYF.

CDR3 nucleotides: TGTGCCAGCAGTGCTCGACAGGGAGAGACCCAGTACTTC. It codes for CASSARQGETQYF. The chain recombines TRBV6-4 with TRBJ2-5, with 7 bases aligning to TRBD1. Trimming at V came to 4 bases and at J to 4 bases, leaving 3 bases not matched to a gene. The germline V gene encodes CDR1 MRHNA and CDR2 SNTAGT. CDR3 length: 13 residues.

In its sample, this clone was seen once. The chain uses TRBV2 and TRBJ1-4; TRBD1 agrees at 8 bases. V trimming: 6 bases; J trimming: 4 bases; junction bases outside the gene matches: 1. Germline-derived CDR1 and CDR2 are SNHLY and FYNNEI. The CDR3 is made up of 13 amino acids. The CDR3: CASRGQGNEKLFF. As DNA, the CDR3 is TGTGCCAGCAGAGGACAGGGTAATGAAAAACTGTTTTTT. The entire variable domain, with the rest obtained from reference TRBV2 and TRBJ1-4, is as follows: EPEVTQTPSHQVTQMGQEVILRCVPISNHLYFYWYRQILGQKVEFLVSFYNNEISEKSEIFDDQFSVERPDGSNFTLKIRSTKLEDSAMYFCASRGQGNEKLFFGSGTQLSVL.

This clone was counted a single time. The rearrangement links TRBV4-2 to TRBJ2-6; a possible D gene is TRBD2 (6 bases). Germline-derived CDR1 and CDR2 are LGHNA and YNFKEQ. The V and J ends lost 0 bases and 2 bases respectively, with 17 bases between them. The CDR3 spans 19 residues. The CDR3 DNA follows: TGTGCCAGCAGCCAAGAGTGGCGGACTACGACGGCTGGGGCCAACGTCCTGACTTTC. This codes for CASSQEWRTTTAGANVLTF.

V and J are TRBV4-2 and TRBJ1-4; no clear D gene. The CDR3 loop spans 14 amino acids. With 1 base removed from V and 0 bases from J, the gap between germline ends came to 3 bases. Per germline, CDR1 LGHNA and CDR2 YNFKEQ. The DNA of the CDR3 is TGTGCCAGCAGCCAAGGTGCAACTAATGAAAAACTGTTTTTT. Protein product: CASSQGATNEKLFF.

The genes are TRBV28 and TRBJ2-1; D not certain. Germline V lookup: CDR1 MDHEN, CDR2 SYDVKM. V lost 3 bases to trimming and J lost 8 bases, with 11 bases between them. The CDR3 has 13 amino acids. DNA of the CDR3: TGTGCCAGCAGTTTGTTAGAAGACGATGAGCAGTTCTTC. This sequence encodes CASSLLEDDEQFF. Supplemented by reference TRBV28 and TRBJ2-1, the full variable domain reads DVKVTQSSRYLVKRTGEKVFLECVQDMDHENMFWYRQDPGLGLRLIYFSYDVKMKEKGDIPEGYSVSREKKERFSLILESASTNQTSMYLCASSLLEDDEQFFGPGTRLTVL.

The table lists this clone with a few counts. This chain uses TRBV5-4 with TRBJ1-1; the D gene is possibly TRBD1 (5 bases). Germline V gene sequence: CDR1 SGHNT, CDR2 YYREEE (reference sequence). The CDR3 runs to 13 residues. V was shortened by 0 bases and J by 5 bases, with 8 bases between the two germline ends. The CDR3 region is CASSLAEGTEAFF. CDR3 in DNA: TGTGCCAGCAGCTTGGCCGAGGGGACTGAAGCTTTCTTT.

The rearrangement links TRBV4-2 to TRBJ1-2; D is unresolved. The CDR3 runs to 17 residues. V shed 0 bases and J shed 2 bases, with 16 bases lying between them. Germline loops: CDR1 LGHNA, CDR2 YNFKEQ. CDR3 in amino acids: CASSQEAGMTPNYGYTF. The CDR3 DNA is TGTGCCAGCAGCCAAGAGGCAGGCATGACCCCAAACTATGGCTACACCTTC.

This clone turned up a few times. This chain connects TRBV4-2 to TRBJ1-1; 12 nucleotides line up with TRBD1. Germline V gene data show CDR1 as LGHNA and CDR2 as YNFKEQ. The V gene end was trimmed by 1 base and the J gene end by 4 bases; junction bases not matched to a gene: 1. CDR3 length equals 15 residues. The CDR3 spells CASSQGDRGPTEAFF. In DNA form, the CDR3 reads TGTGCCAGCAGCCAAGGGGACAGGGGGCCCACTGAAGCTTTCTTT.

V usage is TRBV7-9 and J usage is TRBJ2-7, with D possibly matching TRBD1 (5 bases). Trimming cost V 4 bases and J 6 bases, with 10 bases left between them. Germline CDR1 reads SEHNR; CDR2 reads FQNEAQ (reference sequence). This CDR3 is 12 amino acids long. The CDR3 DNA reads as TGTGCCAGCAGCTCTAGGGGTTCCGAGCAGTACTTC. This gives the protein CASSSRGSEQYF. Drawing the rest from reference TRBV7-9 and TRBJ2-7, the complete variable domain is DTGVSQNPRHKITKRGQNVTFRCDPISEHNRLYWYRQTLGQGPEFLTYFQNEAQLEKSRLLSDRFSAERPKGSFSTLEIQRTEQGDSAMYLCASSSRGSEQYFGPGTRLTVT.

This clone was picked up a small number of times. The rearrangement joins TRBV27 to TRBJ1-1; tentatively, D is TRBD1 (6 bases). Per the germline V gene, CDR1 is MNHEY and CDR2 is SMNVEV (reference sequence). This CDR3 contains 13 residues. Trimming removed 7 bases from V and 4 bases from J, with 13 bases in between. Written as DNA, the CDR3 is TGTGCCAGCATCCGAGGGGGGGGCACTGAAGCTTTCTTT. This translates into CASIRGGGTEAFF.

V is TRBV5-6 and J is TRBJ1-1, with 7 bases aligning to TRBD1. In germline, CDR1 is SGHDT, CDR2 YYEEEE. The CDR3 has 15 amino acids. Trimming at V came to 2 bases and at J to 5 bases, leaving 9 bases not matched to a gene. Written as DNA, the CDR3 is TGTGCCAGCAGCTTATGGACAGGAGACTTGACTGAAGCTTTCTTT. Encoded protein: CASSLWTGDLTEAFF.

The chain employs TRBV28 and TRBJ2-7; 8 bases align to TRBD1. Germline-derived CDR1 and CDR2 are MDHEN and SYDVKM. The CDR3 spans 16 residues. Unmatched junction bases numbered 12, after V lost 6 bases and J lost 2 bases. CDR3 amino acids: CASSQSRDRRTYEQYF. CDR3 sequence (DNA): TGTGCCAGCAGCCAATCCCGGGACAGGCGTACCTACGAGCAGTACTTC.

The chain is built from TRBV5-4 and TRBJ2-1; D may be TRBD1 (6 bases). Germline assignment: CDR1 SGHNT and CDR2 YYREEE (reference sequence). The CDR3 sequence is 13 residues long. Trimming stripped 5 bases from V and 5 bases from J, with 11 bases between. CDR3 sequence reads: CASRMDSHNEQFF. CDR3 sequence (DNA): TGTGCCAGCAGGATGGACAGCCACAATGAGCAGTTCTTC. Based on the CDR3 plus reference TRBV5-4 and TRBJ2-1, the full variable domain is ETGVTQSPTHLIKTRGQQVTLRCSSQSGHNTVSWYQQALGQGPQFIFQYYREEENGRGNFPPRFSGLQFPNYSSELNVNALELDDSALYLCASRMDSHNEQFFGPGTRLTVL.